The text below deals with one TCR beta chain. Its antigen is unknown. Trimming cost V 6 bases and J 6 bases; bases outside gene matches: 11. The CDR3 sequence is 15 residues long. Germline loops: CDR1 MNHEY, CDR2 SVGAGI. The sample belongs to a study of T cell responses to AZD1222 COVID-19 vaccine. General study points: A mostly white British donor set with more females was recruited, and clonal diversity was possibly underestimated.

Produced via immunoSEQ multiplex PCR; TCRdb's table is partial and in-frame only. The sample consists of nearly 110,000 clones, roughly nine tenths of them appearing once. This rearrangement joins TRBV6-5 to TRBJ1-5; TRBD1 agrees at 7 bases. The specimen was peripheral blood, collected on day 0 of AZD1222 vaccination. This receptor was identified in an adult in good health. The CDR3: CASSLDREGGQPQHF. The CDR3 DNA reads TGTGCCAGCAGCCTCGACAGGGAAGGTGGTCAGCCCCAGCATTTT.